The rows below give T cell receptor beta chains drawn from one sample of a study of cytomegalovirus exposure and HLA in healthy donors. Data came from immunoSEQ multiplex PCR; TCRdb stores just in-frame clones and leaves some out. The repertoire consists of about 140,000 clones, with 66% occurring once and the leading ten covering around 6%. Sequenced sample: PBMCs. Receptor source: a woman aged 60-75 years in good health and CMV-seronegative. CDR3s include the opening cysteine and the closing phenylalanine or tryptophan. Fields, in order: J gene, V gene, D gene, clone size, CDR3 protein, CDR3 DNA. D genes are given only for firm matches. Clone size, where shown, is once, few, many, or a class for clones that have expanded.

>TRBJ1-2|TRBV7-9|TRBD1|.
CASSLDRDSYGYTF
TGTGCCAGCAGCTTGGACAGGGATTCCTATGGCTACACCTTC
>TRBJ2-3|TRBV19|.|few
CASSVGATDTQYF
TGTGCCAGTAGTGTAGGGGCCACAGATACGCAGTATTTT
>TRBJ1-5|TRBV5-1|.|.
CASSQTGPDQPQHF
TGCGCCAGCAGCCAAACAGGGCCCGATCAGCCCCAGCATTTT
>TRBJ2-7|TRBV7-5|.|.
CVRSETSGGGSSYEQYF
TGTGTCAGAAGCGAAACCTCAGGGGGAGGTAGCTCCTACGAGCAGTACTTC
>TRBJ1-2|TRBV29-1|.|.
CSVEDPAPSSNYGYTF
TGCAGCGTTGAAGATCCCGCCCCTTCTAGTAACTATGGCTACACCTTC
>TRBJ2-7|TRBV7-2|TRBD2|.
CASSLGGTSGNYEQYF
TGTGCCAGCAGCTTAGGAGGGACTAGCGGGAACTACGAGCAGTACTTC
>TRBJ2-5|TRBV5-1|TRBD2|.
CASSNSGSGETQYF
TGCGCCAGCAGCAATAGCGGGAGCGGGGAGACCCAGTACTTC
>TRBJ1-1|TRBV4-3|.|.
CASSQVGAYTEAFF
TGCGCCAGCAGCCAAGTTGGGGCCTACACTGAAGCTTTCTTT
>TRBJ2-1|TRBV5-6|TRBD1|.
CASSGQESSYNEQFF
TGTGCCAGCAGCGGACAGGAAAGCTCCTACAATGAGCAGTTCTTC
>TRBJ1-2|TRBV27|TRBD1|.
CASSSAGQGNYGYTF
TGTGCCAGCAGTTCCGCCGGACAGGGGAACTATGGCTACACCTTC
>TRBJ2-3|TRBV7-9|.|once
CASSLDGRSTDTQYF
TGTGCCAGCAGCTTAGACGGGAGAAGCACAGATACGCAGTATTTT
>TRBJ1-4|TRBV5-1|TRBD1|.
CASSLAGTGNEKLFF
TGCGCCAGCAGCTTGGCCGGGACAGGGAATGAAAAACTGTTTTTT
>TRBJ1-6|TRBV9|.|few
CASSPEQGWDSPLHF
TGTGCCAGCAGCCCGGAACAGGGCTGGGATTCACCCCTCCACTTT
>TRBJ2-7|TRBV6-1|.|.
CASSERGNTRSYEQYF
TGTGCCAGCAGTGAAAGAGGGAATACCCGCTCCTACGAGCAGTACTTC
>TRBJ2-3|TRBV6-5|TRBD1|few
CASRTGAADTQYF
TGTGCCAGCAGGACAGGGGCAGCAGATACGCAGTATTTT
>TRBJ2-1|TRBV9|TRBD2|few
CASSVASSGNEQFF
TGTGCCAGCAGCGTAGCTAGTAGCGGGAATGAGCAGTTCTTC
>TRBJ2-3|TRBV7-2|TRBD2|.
CASSLSGGSTDTQYF
TGTGCCAGCAGCCTTAGCGGGGGTTCGACAGATACGCAGTATTTT
>TRBJ2-1|TRBV7-6|.|.
CASSFVRGGLYNEQFF
TGTGCCAGCAGCTTTGTTAGGGGGGGTCTCTACAATGAGCAGTTCTTC
>TRBJ2-1|TRBV5-1|.|few
CASSLGQGRYNEQFF
TGCGCCAGCAGCTTGGGTCAGGGCCGGTACAATGAGCAGTTCTTC
>TRBJ2-1|TRBV5-6|TRBD2|.
CASSPSGGGYNEQFF
TGTGCCAGCAGCCCTAGCGGGGGCGGCTACAATGAGCAGTTCTTC
>TRBJ1-1|TRBV28|TRBD1|few
CASSSLTGVSTEAFF
TGTGCCAGCAGTTCCTTGACAGGGGTGAGCACTGAAGCTTTCTTT
>TRBJ1-2|TRBV2|TRBD1|few
CASSLTGGQGYTF
TGTGCCAGCAGTCTGACAGGGGGACAAGGCTACACCTTC
>TRBJ1-2|TRBV28|.|.
CASRPLGGEGYGYTF
TGTGCCAGCCGCCCCTTGGGAGGGGAAGGATATGGCTACACCTTC
>TRBJ1-2|TRBV28|TRBD1|few
CASSSGQGHGYTF
TGTGCCAGCAGTTCAGGACAGGGCCATGGCTACACCTTC
>TRBJ2-7|TRBV5-1|.|.
CASSLVAGTAYEQYF
TGCGCCAGCAGCTTAGTTGCGGGAACCGCCTACGAGCAGTACTTC
>TRBJ2-4|TRBV21-1|.|.
CASSKDWTEIAKNIQYF
TGTGCCAGCAGCAAAGATTGGACAGAAATAGCCAAAAACATTCAGTACTTC
>TRBJ1-2|TRBV28|TRBD1|few
CASSLTGVGYTF
TGTGCCAGCAGTTTGACAGGGGTGGGCTACACCTTC
>TRBJ1-2|TRBV5-4|.|.
CASSAGGGTFPGYTF
TGTGCCAGCAGCGCTGGGGGGGGAACCTTTCCGGGCTACACCTTC
>TRBJ2-3|TRBV19|TRBD2|.
CASSLRLAGAADTQYF
TGTGCCAGTAGTCTGAGACTAGCGGGAGCGGCAGATACGCAGTATTTT
>TRBJ2-3|TRBV6-6|TRBD2|.
CASSQTSGGIDTQYF
TGTGCCAGCAGCCAAACTAGCGGGGGGATAGATACGCAGTATTTT
>TRBJ2-3|TRBV5-1|.|.
CASSRDNLSTDTQYF
TGCGCCAGCAGTAGGGACAACCTCAGCACAGATACGCAGTATTTT
>TRBJ1-4|TRBV27|TRBD1|.
CASRGQGLEKLFF
TGTGCCAGCAGGGGACAGGGACTGGAAAAACTGTTTTTT
>TRBJ2-1|TRBV5-1|TRBD2|.
CASSLDGTRGGNEQFF
TGCGCCAGCAGCTTGGATGGGACTAGGGGCGGCAATGAGCAGTTCTTC
>TRBJ2-3|TRBV5-1|TRBD2|few
CASSLASGGQGDTQYF
TGCGCCAGCAGCTTGGCCAGCGGGGGGCAGGGAGATACGCAGTATTTT
>TRBJ1-1|TRBV6-5|TRBD1|.
CASSYTDRGNTEAFF
TGTGCCAGCAGTTATACGGACAGGGGGAACACTGAAGCTTTCTTT
>TRBJ1-1|TRBV11-2|.|.
CASSLIQGRNTEAFF
TGTGCCAGCAGCTTGATACAGGGTAGAAACACTGAAGCTTTCTTT
>TRBJ2-5|TRBV7-6|TRBD1|.
CASSLGTGIETQYF
TGTGCCAGCAGCTTGGGGACAGGGATAGAGACCCAGTACTTC
>TRBJ2-3|TRBV5-1|TRBD2|.
CASSLAGGGDTQYF
TGCGCCAGCAGCTTGGCGGGAGGAGGGGATACGCAGTATTTT
>TRBJ1-5|TRBV7-9|TRBD1|.
CASSSGQGDSNQPQHF
TGTGCCAGCAGCTCGGGACAGGGCGATAGCAATCAGCCCCAGCATTTT
>TRBJ2-5|TRBV18|.|.
CASSPGPINQETQYF
TGTGCCAGCTCACCAGGGCCAATCAACCAAGAGACCCAGTACTTC
>TRBJ1-2|TRBV7-9|.|.
CANSVGGEAGYGYTF
TGTGCCAACAGCGTGGGTGGGGAGGCCGGCTATGGCTACACCTTC
>TRBJ1-1|TRBV6-6|.|.
CASSYVPETEAFF
TGTGCCAGCAGTTACGTACCCGAGACTGAAGCTTTCTTT
>TRBJ2-5|TRBV7-2|TRBD2|.
CASSTSGRARETQYF
TGTGCCAGCAGTACTAGCGGGAGGGCCCGAGAGACCCAGTACTTC
>TRBJ2-1|TRBV19|TRBD2|.
CASSIRGGANEQFF
TGTGCCAGTAGTATTCGCGGGGGGGCCAATGAGCAGTTCTTC
>TRBJ2-2|TRBV7-2|TRBD2|.
CASSSGTSRVPGELFF
TGTGCCAGCAGCTCCGGGACTAGCCGCGTCCCCGGGGAGCTGTTTTTT
>TRBJ2-7|TRBV7-5|.|few
CVRSLDASYEQYF
TGTGTCAGAAGCTTAGACGCGTCCTACGAGCAGTACTTC
>TRBJ2-1|TRBV5-4|.|few
CASSLDSAVGNEQFF
TGTGCCAGCAGCTTGGATTCAGCGGTTGGAAATGAGCAGTTCTTC
>TRBJ1-4|TRBV4-1|.|.
CASSQAGINEKLFF
TGCGCCAGCAGCCAAGCGGGTATAAATGAAAAACTGTTTTTT
>TRBJ1-1|TRBV25-1|TRBD1|.
CASSVPTGGATEAFF
TGTGCCAGCAGTGTTCCTACAGGGGGCGCCACTGAAGCTTTCTTT
>TRBJ2-2|TRBV4-1|TRBD2|.
CASSQDGLAGGTGELFF
TGCGCCAGCAGCCAAGATGGACTAGCTGGGGGCACCGGGGAGCTGTTTTTT
>TRBJ2-5|TRBV19|.|.
CASSIAFAGSETQYF
TGTGCCAGTAGTATAGCGTTCGCGGGTTCTGAGACCCAGTACTTC
>TRBJ1-4|TRBV2|.|.
CASTPATNEKLFF
TGTGCCAGCACCCCCGCAACTAATGAAAAACTGTTTTTT
>TRBJ2-1|TRBV6-6|TRBD2|.
CASSDSTSDEQFF
TGTGCCAGCAGTGACTCGACTAGCGATGAGCAGTTCTTC
>TRBJ1-1|TRBV7-2|TRBD1|.
CASRAYNNLGTAEAFF
TGTGCCAGCAGGGCTTATAACAACCTGGGGACAGCTGAAGCTTTCTTT
>TRBJ1-6|TRBV27|.|.
CASSFGRGPSPLHF
TGTGCCAGCAGTTTCGGAAGGGGTCCTTCACCCCTCCACTTT
>TRBJ2-7|TRBV14|.|few
CASSQYLQGYEQYF
TGTGCCAGCAGCCAATATCTTCAGGGATACGAGCAGTACTTC
>TRBJ1-1|TRBV28|TRBD1|.
CASSLLGQGTEAFF
TGTGCCAGCAGTTTATTAGGACAGGGGACTGAAGCTTTCTTT
>TRBJ2-2|TRBV4-3|TRBD2|.
CASSYLAGAAGELFF
TGCGCCAGCAGCTACCTAGCGGGGGCGGCCGGGGAGCTGTTTTTT